The 16 T cell receptor beta chains reported below all come from one sample, sequenced in a study of technical replicates of blood from four donors (TCRdb year 2017). The protocol used for the library was the immunoSEQ multiplex PCR assay. TCRdb carries this immuneACCESS record with in-frame sequences only. Its versions omit some clonotypes, under half of them owing to an unresolved V gene in the studies checked, with the rest unexplained. The sample table contains 45,000 to 65,000 clones; only one count was recorded for nearly 95% of them. The ten largest make up about 3% of the sample. Sequencing used PBMCs. The receptors shown here come from a human donor in good health. Some clones in this sample may be carry-over from other donors' samples.

The J gene is TRBJ2-2, the V gene TRBV7-8; 11 nucleotides align to TRBD1. The trim removed 2 bases at V and 4 bases at J, leaving 15 bases unmatched. In germline, CDR1 is SGHVS, CDR2 FQNEAQ. This CDR3 spans 20 amino acids. CDR3 sequence reads: CASSLYSVEDRGLFTGELFF. Written as DNA, the CDR3 is TGTGCCAGCAGCTTATATAGCGTCGAGGACAGGGGGCTCTTCACCGGGGAGCTGTTTTTT.

The CDR3 nucleotides are TGTGCCAGCAGCTTGAGGAACTATGGCTACACCTTC. It translates to CASSLRNYGYTF. This chain joins TRBV13 and TRBJ1-2; no firm D call. The V gene lost 3 bases and the J gene lost 2 bases, with 4 bases spanning the gap. The germline gives CDR1 PRHDT, CDR2 FYEKMQ (reference sequence). The CDR3 runs to 12 residues.

The V gene is TRBV5-1, the J gene TRBJ2-5; D not certain. The CDR3 sequence is 12 residues long. V was shortened by 4 bases and J by 4 bases, with 8 bases between the two germline ends. Germline V lookup: CDR1 SGHRS, CDR2 YFSETQ. The CDR3 coding sequence is TGCGCCAGCAGCGAGACATCAGAGACCCAGTACTTC. Residues: CASSETSETQYF.

Here the CDR3 reads CASSLNAVEREQYF. The CDR3 DNA is TGTGCCAGCAGCTTGAACGCGGTAGAACGCGAGCAGTACTTC. This rearrangement joins TRBV5-4 to TRBJ2-7; D unclear. CDR1 and CDR2 (germline): SGHNT, YYREEE (reference sequence). The CDR3 covers 14 residues. With 1 base removed from V and 6 bases from J, the gap between germline ends came to 14 bases.

This clone has just one count. V and J are TRBV7-2 and TRBJ1-1, with D unresolved. The CDR3 is made up of 14 amino acids. With 3 bases removed from V and 4 bases from J, the gap between germline ends came to 12 bases. Looked up from germline, CDR1 is SGHTA and CDR2 is FQGNSA. The CDR3 protein is CASSLRAAATEAFF. DNA of the CDR3: TGTGCCAGCAGCTTGAGGGCCGCGGCCACTGAAGCTTTCTTT.

The rearrangement uses TRBV6-6 and TRBJ1-1, with 10 bases matching TRBD1. This CDR3 contains 14 residues. Trimming at V came to 6 bases and at J to 4 bases, leaving 5 bases not matched to a gene. Looked up from germline, CDR1 is MNHNY and CDR2 is SVGAGI (reference sequence). This chain's CDR3 is CASRQTGGFTEAFF. The CDR3 region has the DNA TGTGCCAGCAGGCAGACAGGGGGCTTCACTGAAGCTTTCTTT.

This chain connects TRBV7-2 to TRBJ1-1; D perhaps matches TRBD1 (6 bases). Looked up from germline, CDR1 is SGHTA and CDR2 is FQGNSA. There are 14 residues in the CDR3. Trimming cost V 4 bases and J 2 bases, with 11 bases left between them. The CDR3 here is CASSSQGSNTEAFF. In DNA, the CDR3 is TGTGCCAGCAGCTCCCAGGGGAGCAACACTGAAGCTTTCTTT. Full variable domain (outside the CDR3, taken from reference TRBV7-2 and TRBJ1-1): GAGVSQSPSNKVTEKGKDVELRCDPISGHTALYWYRQSLGQGLEFLIYFQGNSAPDKSGLPSDRFSAERTGGSVSTLTIQRTQQEDSAVYLCASSSQGSNTEAFFGQGTRLTVV.

The chain couples TRBV5-6 to TRBJ1-4, with 11 bases identical to TRBD1. The CDR3 totals 15 residues. Germline V lookup: CDR1 SGHDT, CDR2 YYEEEE. Trimming removed 2 bases from V and 6 bases from J; junction bases left unmatched: 3. The CDR3, as DNA: TGTGCCAGCAGCTTAAGGACAGGGGGCGATGAAAAACTGTTTTTT. It yields the protein CASSLRTGGDEKLFF.

This chain joins TRBV6-4 and TRBJ1-6, with unresolved D. The CDR3 is made up of 13 amino acids. V lost 0 bases to trimming and J lost 10 bases, with 7 bases between them. Germline loops: CDR1 MRHNA, CDR2 SNTAGT. The DNA of the CDR3 is TGTGCCAGCAGTGACTCCGGAGGATCACCCCTCCACTTT. Protein sequence: CASSDSGGSPLHF.

The chain is built from TRBV6-5 and TRBJ2-7, with TRBD1 as a possible D gene (5 bases). The germline V gene has CDR1 MNHEY and CDR2 SVGAGI. V lost 7 bases, J lost 1 base, and 11 bases lay in between. CDR3 size: 13 residues. In DNA form, the CDR3 reads TGTGCCAGCACCCCGACAGAGTCCTACGAGCAGTACTTC. Translating gives CASTPTESYEQYF.

The chain has TRBV7-2 and TRBJ1-4, with a tentative D call TRBD1 (5 bases). The CDR3 contains 16 residues. Germline lookup yields CDR1 SGHTA and CDR2 FQGNSA. V was shortened by 4 bases and J by 8 bases, with 20 bases between the two germline ends. This chain's CDR3 is CASSSHRGGLGEKLFF. In nucleotides, the CDR3 is TGTGCCAGCAGCTCACACCGGGGGGGTTTGGGCGAAAAACTGTTTTTT.

This clone was seen only once. This sequence joins TRBV19 and TRBJ2-7, with 9 nucleotides matching TRBD1. V was pared by 5 bases and J by 5 bases, with 13 bases of the junction left unmatched. The germline V gene encodes CDR1 LNHDA and CDR2 SQIVND (reference sequence). CDR3 length: 16 amino acids. In DNA, the CDR3 is TGTGCCAGTAGTTCAACAGGGGGCGCGGGGTCCCACGAGCAGTACTTC. This translates into CASSSTGGAGSHEQYF.

The V call is TRBV7-2, the J call TRBJ2-7; 7 bases map to TRBD1. CDR3 length: 14 amino acids. The germline V gene encodes CDR1 SGHTA and CDR2 FQGNSA. After removal of 4 bases from V and 0 bases from J, the junction contained 3 bases not matched to a gene. This CDR3 is CASSYGQASYEQYF. DNA for the CDR3: TGTGCCAGCAGCTACGGACAGGCCTCCTACGAGCAGTACTTC.

The rearrangement joins TRBV10-3 to TRBJ2-5; TRBD2 aligns across 9 bases. V was clipped by 3 bases and J by 5 bases; unmatched bases: 10. From germline, CDR1 is ENHRY and CDR2 SYGVKD. The CDR3 runs to 16 residues. CDR3 bases: TGTGCCATCAGTGACCCTTTTCGGCGGGGGGGGGAGACCCAGTACTTC. Its translation: CAISDPFRRGGETQYF.

This clone was found a few times. The V gene is TRBV2, the J gene TRBJ2-2, with TRBD2 matching over 9 bases. This CDR3 has 15 amino acids. Germline CDR1 and CDR2: SNHLY and FYNNEI. Trimming removed 9 bases from V and 3 bases from J; junction bases left unmatched: 8. The CDR3 region is CARTRAGGDTGELFF. CDR3 nucleotides: TGTGCCAGAACTAGGGCGGGAGGGGACACCGGGGAGCTGTTTTTT.

The chain recombines TRBV4-1 with TRBJ1-6; D is possibly TRBD1 (6 bases). From germline, CDR1 is MGHRA and CDR2 YSYEKL. This CDR3 has 15 residues. Between the trimmed V and J ends, which lost 3 bases and 7 bases, there was a span of 13 bases. In DNA, the CDR3 is TGCGCCAGCAGCCAGAGTGGGACAACCAATTCACCCCTCCACTTT. As protein: CASSQSGTTNSPLHF.